Below, 31 T cell receptor beta chains from the same sample are listed, as sequenced in a study of blood T cell repertoires in COVID-19 (dated by TCRdb to the early 2020s). Receptors were amplified or captured by the immunoSEQ multiplex PCR assay. Entries here come from immuneACCESS through TCRdb and include only in-frame sequences with V and J called. Some clones fail to appear in such tables; in the studies checked, an unresolved V gene covers under half of the shortfall, and the cause of the remainder is unknown. The sample includes a few hundred thousand clones, with 88% observed a single time. The top ten constitute 1.5% to 2% of the sample. The sample was peripheral blood. These receptor sequences come from a woman under 40 with COVID-19, enrolled during active disease.

V is TRBV21-1 and J is TRBJ2-7; TRBD1, as called in the table, went unchecked against the DNA. TRBV21-1 is a known pseudogene. The CDR3 is 20 residues long. CDR3 coding DNA: TGTGCCAGCAGCAAAGGGTGGATTGGAATAGGGGACAGAGCCCTTTACGAGCAGTACTTC. Protein sequence: CASSKGWIGIGDRALYEQYF.

The rearrangement joins TRBV29-1 to TRBJ1-1; no clear D gene. V was trimmed by 7 bases and J by 0 bases, leaving 9 bases between them. CDR3 length equals 12 residues. Germline CDR1 is SQVTM and CDR2 is ANQGSEA. The CDR3 DNA sequence: TGCAGCGCCCAACTCATGAACACTGAAGCTTTCTTT. It specifies CSAQLMNTEAFF.

The J gene is TRBJ2-7, the V gene TRBV6-5; a weak D match, TRBD1 (6 bases). V was shortened by 0 bases and J by 5 bases, with 17 bases between the two germline ends. The CDR3 extends over 16 amino acids. CDR1 is MNHEY, CDR2 SVGAGI, per germline. CDR3 bases: TGTGCCAGCAGTTACTCCCCGACAGGTACTCCTGACGAGCAGTACTTC. Translation gives CASSYSPTGTPDEQYF.

This clone showed up many times. This chain joins TRBV9 and TRBJ1-2; 7 bases align to TRBD1. Germline CDR1 is SGDLS and CDR2 is YYNGEE. V shed 3 bases and J 2 bases; nucleotides not matched to a gene: 4. CDR3 length equals 14 residues. In nucleotides, the CDR3 is TGTGCCAGCAGCGCCACGACAGGGAACTATGGCTACACCTTC. This translates into CASSATTGNYGYTF.

The CDR3: CASRDRGKEYGYTF. CDR3 nucleotide sequence: TGTGCCAGCAGAGACAGGGGGAAGGAGTATGGCTACACCTTC. V is TRBV6-4 and J is TRBJ1-2, with TRBD1 matching over 9 bases. With 6 bases clipped from V and 5 bases from J, the junction kept 7 bases outside the gene matches. Looked up from germline, CDR1 is MRHNA and CDR2 is SNTAGT. The CDR3 spans 14 residues.

The rearrangement uses TRBV9 and TRBJ2-3; 7 bases line up with TRBD2. The CDR3 loop spans 15 amino acids. Germline CDR1 is SGDLS and CDR2 is YYNGEE. V was clipped by 0 bases and J by 5 bases; unmatched bases: 6. CDR3 residues: CASSVDGGVRDTQYF. CDR3 bases: TGTGCCAGCAGCGTAGATGGGGGGGTTCGAGATACGCAGTATTTT.

Details on this clone: The sample contains more than one DNA sequence encoding this CDR3. This chain uses TRBV5-1 with TRBJ1-2; no reliable D call. Trimming took off 1 base at V and 2 bases at J, with 6 bases between the two ends. CDR3 length equals 13 residues. From germline, CDR1 is SGHRS and CDR2 YFSETQ. CDR3 protein: CASSLSGNYGYTF. The CDR3 DNA reads as TGCGCCAGCAGCTTGTCCGGGAACTATGGCTACACCTTC.

This chain uses TRBV11-2 with TRBJ2-3; a possible D gene is TRBD2 (5 bases). CDR1 is SGHAT, CDR2 FQNNGV, per germline. The CDR3 contains 15 residues. V dropped 1 base and J dropped 4 bases, with 12 bases sitting between them. The CDR3 is CASSLGTGGADTQYF. The DNA for the CDR3 is TGTGCCAGCAGCTTAGGGACCGGAGGAGCAGATACGCAGTATTTT.

The chain uses TRBV28 and TRBJ1-2, with 12 bases lining up with TRBD1. CDR3 length equals 17 residues. The V and J ends lost 3 bases and 3 bases, in that order; junction bases with no gene match: 8. Germline CDR1 and CDR2: MDHEN and SYDVKM. CDR3 nucleotides: TGTGCCAGCAGTTTGCTCCGGGACAGGGGGCTGGACTATGGCTACACCTTC. Translated, it gives CASSLLRDRGLDYGYTF.

The genes are TRBV18 and TRBJ2-5, with TRBD1 matching over 8 bases. Trimming cost V 5 bases and J 1 base; bases outside gene matches: 9. The CDR3 length is 16 residues. Germline V CDR1 and CDR2: KGHSH, LQKENI. This CDR3 is CASSTRQGLGQETQYF. The CDR3 DNA sequence: TGTGCCAGCTCAACGAGACAGGGGTTGGGCCAAGAGACCCAGTACTTC.

This clone occurred once. The chain employs TRBV29-1 and TRBJ2-5; 11 positions match TRBD2. The length of the CDR3 is 19 residues. Germline V gene lookup returns CDR1 SQVTM and CDR2 ANQGSEA. V was pared by 7 bases and J by 0 bases, with 19 bases of the junction left unmatched. The CDR3: CSEPHELAGEKPYQETQYF. CDR3 coding DNA: TGCAGCGAACCCCACGAACTAGCGGGGGAGAAACCGTACCAAGAGACCCAGTACTTC.

The V and J genes are TRBV5-4 and TRBJ1-6; D uncertain. V lost 3 bases and J lost 6, with 10 bases in between. There are 14 residues in the CDR3. CDR1 and CDR2 (germline): SGHNT, YYREEE (reference sequence). CDR3 region: CASSSGFTNSPLHF. The DNA of the CDR3 is TGTGCCAGCAGCTCCGGGTTTACTAATTCACCCCTCCACTTT.

The chain recombines TRBV30 with TRBJ1-3; no clear D. Germline CDR1 reads GTSNPN; CDR2 reads SVGIG (reference sequence). V was clipped by 4 bases and J by 0 bases, with 4 bases between them. CDR3 length equals 12 residues. The CDR3: CAWISSGNTIYF. The DNA for the CDR3 is TGTGCCTGGATCAGCTCTGGAAACACCATATATTTT. Combining the CDR3 with reference TRBV30 and TRBJ1-3 gives the whole variable domain SQTIHQWPATLVQPVGSPLSLECTVEGTSNPNLYWYRQAAGRGLQLLFYSVGIGQISSEVPQNLSASRPQDRQFILSSKKLLLSDSGFYLCAWISSGNTIYFGEGSWLTVV.

The genes are TRBV3-1 (or the pseudogene TRBV3-2) and TRBJ1-4; 7 nucleotides agree with TRBD1. The V gene's germline CDR1 is LGHDT and CDR2 YNNKEL (reference sequence). V lost 6 bases to trimming and J lost 5 bases; unmatched junction nucleotides: 9. This CDR3 has 15 residues. CDR3 sequence (DNA): TGTGCCAGCAGTCAACTGTTGGGACAGAATGAAAAACTGTTTTTT. Residues: CASSQLLGQNEKLFF.

The V gene is TRBV9, the J gene TRBJ1-4, with 8 bases fitting TRBD1. Germline loops: CDR1 SGDLS, CDR2 YYNGEE. The CDR3 has 16 residues. The V and J ends lost 2 bases and 2 bases, in that order; junction bases with no gene match: 5. The CDR3 DNA follows: TGTGCCAGCAGCGTGACAGGGGATGATACTAATGAAAAACTGTTTTTT. This encodes CASSVTGDDTNEKLFF. The whole variable domain, filled in from reference TRBV9 and TRBJ1-4, reads DSGVTQTPKHLITATGQRVTLRCSPRSGDLSVYWYQQSLDQGLQFLIQYYNGEERAKGNILERFSAQQFPDLHSELNLSSLELGDSALYFCASSVTGDDTNEKLFFGSGTQLSVL.

The V gene is TRBV28, the J gene TRBJ2-3; D may be TRBD1 (5 bases). This CDR3 has 12 amino acids. The V end lost 7 bases, the J end lost 0 bases, and 5 bases lay between the germline ends. Germline CDR1 MDHEN, CDR2 SYDVKM. The CDR3 DNA reads as TGTGCCAGCAAGGGGAGCACAGATACGCAGTATTTT. Protein product: CASKGSTDTQYF.

This clone was counted a single time. The gene calls are TRBV5-6 and TRBJ2-7; TRBD2 agrees at 9 bases. The CDR3 sequence is 16 residues long. Trimming at V came to 5 bases and at J to 2 bases, leaving 11 bases not matched to a gene. CDR1 and CDR2 from the germline V gene are SGHDT and YYEEEE. The CDR3 loop reads CASRSFSSSGTYEQYF. In DNA form, the CDR3 reads TGTGCCAGCAGATCTTTCTCGTCTAGCGGGACCTACGAGCAGTACTTC.

The V call is TRBV6-5, the J call TRBJ1-2; the D gene is possibly TRBD1 (5 bases). V shed 0 bases and J shed 8 bases, with 16 bases lying between them. Per the germline V gene, CDR1 is MNHEY and CDR2 is SVGAGI. CDR3 size: 15 residues. DNA of the CDR3: TGTGCCAGCAGTTACTCGGGTTCAGGGCGGAAGGGCTACACCTTC. It translates to CASSYSGSGRKGYTF.

This clone has only one observation. The same CDR3 can be traced to other DNA sequences in this sample. The chain joins TRBV5-1 to TRBJ1-1, with D maybe TRBD1 (6 bases). Looked up from germline, CDR1 is SGHRS and CDR2 is YFSETQ. V was shortened by 0 bases and J by 1 base, with 7 bases between the two germline ends. This CDR3 is built from 14 residues. CDR3 sequence: CASSLGGGNTEAFF. The DNA for the CDR3 is TGCGCCAGCAGCTTGGGAGGGGGGAACACTGAAGCTTTCTTT.

V gene TRBV28 combines with J gene TRBJ1-2, with D tentatively TRBD1 (5 bases). In germline, CDR1 is MDHEN, CDR2 SYDVKM. V lost 8 bases and J 6 bases, leaving 16 bases between the germline ends. CDR3 length: 13 residues. This chain's CDR3 is CASGEPRGHGYTF. In DNA form, the CDR3 reads TGTGCCAGCGGGGAACCTAGGGGTCATGGCTACACCTTC.

This clone was recorded once. The junction does not match germline at one end; this may be a read error. V and J are TRBV7-7 and TRBJ2-5; 7 bases line up with TRBD1. Germline lookup yields CDR1 SSHAT and CDR2 FNYEAQ (reference sequence). The CDR3 is 14 residues long. In DNA form, the CDR3 reads TGTGCTAGCAGCAAGGACAGGAATACGGAGACCCAGTACTTC. This codes for CASSKDRNTETQYF.

This chain joins TRBV27 and TRBJ1-2; D not resolved. CDR3 length: 12 residues. Germline V gene sequence: CDR1 MNHEY, CDR2 SMNVEV (reference sequence). The V end lost 6 bases, the J end lost 8 bases, and 13 bases lay between the germline ends. CDR3 sequence reads: CASRSGREGYTF. CDR3 nucleotide sequence: TGTGCCAGCAGGTCGGGGAGGGAAGGCTACACCTTC.

V usage is TRBV10-3 and J usage is TRBJ1-3; 7 positions agree with TRBD1. Germline V gene data show CDR1 as ENHRY and CDR2 as SYGVKD. This CDR3 has 15 residues. V was pared by 3 bases and J by 3 bases, with 5 bases of the junction left unmatched. This CDR3 is CAISEGGTVGNTIYF. The CDR3 DNA reads TGTGCCATCAGTGAAGGCGGGACAGTTGGAAACACCATATATTTT.

The chain joins TRBV5-1 to TRBJ2-2, with 11 bases that match TRBD2. Germline loops: CDR1 SGHRS, CDR2 YFSETQ. With 4 bases clipped from V and 5 bases from J, the junction kept 4 bases outside the gene matches. The CDR3 consists of 15 residues. This chain's CDR3 is CASSPLAGGTGELFF. The CDR3 coding sequence is TGCGCCAGCAGCCCCCTAGCGGGGGGAACCGGGGAGCTGTTTTTT. The whole variable domain, filled in from reference TRBV5-1 and TRBJ2-2, reads KAGVTQTPRYLIKTRGQQVTLSCSPISGHRSVSWYQQTPGQGLQFLFEYFSETQRNKGNFPGRFSGRQFSNSRSEMNVSTLELGDSALYLCASSPLAGGTGELFFGEGSRLTVL.

CDR3: CASSLHAASGGYEQYF. CDR3 in DNA: TGTGCCAGCAGCTTACATGCGGCTAGCGGGGGCTACGAGCAGTACTTC. The rearrangement uses TRBV7-2 and TRBJ2-7; 10 bases map to TRBD2. The CDR3 runs to 16 residues. V trimming: 2 bases; J trimming: 3 bases; junction bases outside the gene matches: 7. Germline V lookup: CDR1 SGHTA, CDR2 FQGNSA.

The genes are TRBV9 and TRBJ2-1, with D perhaps TRBD2 (6 bases). Trimming left V 4 bases short and J 3 bases short, with 11 bases between. The CDR3 has 14 residues. Looked up from germline, CDR1 is SGDLS and CDR2 is YYNGEE. The chain's CDR3 is CASSPEGVYNEQFF. As DNA, the CDR3 is TGTGCCAGCAGCCCGGAGGGCGTCTACAATGAGCAGTTCTTC.

V and J are TRBV19 and TRBJ1-5, with D unresolved. Deletions cut 3 bases from V and 0 bases from J, with 12 bases between. CDR3 length equals 16 residues. Germline CDR1 reads LNHDA; CDR2 reads SQIVND (reference sequence). CDR3 loop: CASSIFGINSNQPQHF. The CDR3 DNA reads as TGTGCCAGTAGTATCTTCGGTATTAATAGCAATCAGCCCCAGCATTTT. The entire variable domain, with the rest obtained from reference TRBV19 and TRBJ1-5, is as follows: DGGITQSPKYLFRKEGQNVTLSCEQNLNHDAMYWYRQDPGQGLRLIYYSQIVNDFQKGDIAEGYSVSREKKESFPLTVTSAQKNPTAFYLCASSIFGINSNQPQHFGDGTRLSIL.

On this clone itself: One junction end disagrees with the germline gene, perhaps due to a read error. This chain joins TRBV7-9 and TRBJ1-2, with D maybe TRBD1 (6 bases). In germline, CDR1 is SEHNR, CDR2 FQNEAQ (reference sequence). The CDR3 is 13 residues long. Written as DNA, the CDR3 is TGTGCCAGCAGCTTAGATGGCGGGGGCAGGGCGGCCTTC. Its protein product is CASSLDGGGRAAF.

This chain joins TRBV4-3 and TRBJ2-2; the D gene is possibly TRBD2 (6 bases). The CDR3 contains 15 residues. The V end was cut by 0 bases, the J end by 9 bases, with 14 bases between. Germline V gene sequence: CDR1 LGHNA, CDR2 YSLEER. CDR3 coding DNA: TGCGCCAGCAGCCAAGAGGCGGGGATAAAGTGGGAGCTGTTTTTT. Protein: CASSQEAGIKWELFF.

In its sample, this clone was seen once. The V call is TRBV19, the J call TRBJ2-5, with D possibly TRBD1 on 5 matching bases. V dropped 4 bases and J dropped 5 bases, with 8 bases sitting between them. Germline-derived CDR1 and CDR2 are LNHDA and SQIVND (reference sequence). CDR3 size: 12 residues. The CDR3 DNA is TGTGCCAGTAGTACAGGGTTGGAGACCCAGTACTTC. Encoded protein: CASSTGLETQYF. The full variable domain, in which reference TRBV19 and TRBJ2-5 provide the parts outside the CDR3, is DGGITQSPKYLFRKEGQNVTLSCEQNLNHDAMYWYRQDPGQGLRLIYYSQIVNDFQKGDIAEGYSVSREKKESFPLTVTSAQKNPTAFYLCASSTGLETQYFGPGTRLLVL.

This clone has just a few counts. The rearrangement joins TRBV4-3 to TRBJ2-6, with D possibly being TRBD1 (6 bases). The V and J ends lost 0 bases and 2 bases respectively, with 8 bases between them. The V gene's germline CDR1 is LGHNA and CDR2 YSLEER. The CDR3 has 16 amino acids. CDR3: CASSQDAGAGANVLTF. The CDR3 nucleotides are TGCGCCAGCAGCCAAGATGCAGGGGCTGGGGCCAACGTCCTGACTTTC.